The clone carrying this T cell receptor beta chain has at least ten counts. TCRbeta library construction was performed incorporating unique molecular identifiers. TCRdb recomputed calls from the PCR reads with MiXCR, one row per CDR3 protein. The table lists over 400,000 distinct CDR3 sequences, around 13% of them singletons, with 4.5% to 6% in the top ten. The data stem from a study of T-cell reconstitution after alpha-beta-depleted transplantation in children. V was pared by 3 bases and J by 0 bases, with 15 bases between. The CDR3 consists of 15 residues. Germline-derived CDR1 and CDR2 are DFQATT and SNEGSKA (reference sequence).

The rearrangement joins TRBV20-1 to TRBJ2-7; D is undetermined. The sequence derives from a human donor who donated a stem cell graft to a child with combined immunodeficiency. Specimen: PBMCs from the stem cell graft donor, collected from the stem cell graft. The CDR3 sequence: CSARGPTESSYEQYF. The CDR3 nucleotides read TGCAGTGCTAGGGGCCCGACTGAAAGCTCCTACGAGCAGTACTTC.